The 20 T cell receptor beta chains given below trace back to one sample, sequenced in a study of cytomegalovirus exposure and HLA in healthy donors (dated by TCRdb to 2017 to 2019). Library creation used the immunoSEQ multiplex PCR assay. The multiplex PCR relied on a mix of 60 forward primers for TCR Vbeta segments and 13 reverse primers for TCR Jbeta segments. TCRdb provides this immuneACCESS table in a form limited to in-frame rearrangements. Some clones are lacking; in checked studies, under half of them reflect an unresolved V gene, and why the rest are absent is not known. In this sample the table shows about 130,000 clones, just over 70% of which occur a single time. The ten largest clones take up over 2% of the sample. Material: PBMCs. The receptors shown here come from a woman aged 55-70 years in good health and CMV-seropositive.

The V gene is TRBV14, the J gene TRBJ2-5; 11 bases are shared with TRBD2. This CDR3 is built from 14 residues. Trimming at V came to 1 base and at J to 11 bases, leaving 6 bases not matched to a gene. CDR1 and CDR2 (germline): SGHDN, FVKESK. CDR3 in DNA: TGTGCCAGCAGCCAAGTGGCTAGCGGGGGGTCACAGTACTTC. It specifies CASSQVASGGSQYF.

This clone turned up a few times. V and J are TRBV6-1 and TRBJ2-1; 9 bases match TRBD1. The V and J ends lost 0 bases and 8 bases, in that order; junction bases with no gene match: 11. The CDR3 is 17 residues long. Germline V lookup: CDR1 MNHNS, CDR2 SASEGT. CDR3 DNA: TGTGCCAGCAGTGAAGCCTTTGTAGGACAGGGGTCCTATGAGCAGTTCTTC. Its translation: CASSEAFVGQGSYEQFF.

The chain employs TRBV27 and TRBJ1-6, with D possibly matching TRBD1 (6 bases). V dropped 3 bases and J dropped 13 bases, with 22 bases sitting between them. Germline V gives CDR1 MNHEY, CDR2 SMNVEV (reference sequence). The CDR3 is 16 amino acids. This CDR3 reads CASSLGRRGPSGPLHF. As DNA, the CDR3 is TGTGCCAGCAGTTTGGGCCGCAGGGGTCCCTCAGGGCCCCTCCACTTT.

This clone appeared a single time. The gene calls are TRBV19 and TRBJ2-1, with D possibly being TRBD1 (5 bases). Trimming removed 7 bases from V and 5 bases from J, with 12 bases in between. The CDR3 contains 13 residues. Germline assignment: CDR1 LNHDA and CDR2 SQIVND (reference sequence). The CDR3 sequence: CASTVGAHNEQFF. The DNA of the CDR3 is TGTGCCAGTACCGTAGGGGCGCACAATGAGCAGTTCTTC.

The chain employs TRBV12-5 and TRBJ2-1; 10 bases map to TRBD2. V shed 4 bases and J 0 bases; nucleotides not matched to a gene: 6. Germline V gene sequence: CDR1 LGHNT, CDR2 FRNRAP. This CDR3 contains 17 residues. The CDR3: CASGSTERGGSYNEQFF. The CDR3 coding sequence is TGTGCTAGTGGTTCCACAGAGCGGGGGGGCTCCTACAATGAGCAGTTCTTC.

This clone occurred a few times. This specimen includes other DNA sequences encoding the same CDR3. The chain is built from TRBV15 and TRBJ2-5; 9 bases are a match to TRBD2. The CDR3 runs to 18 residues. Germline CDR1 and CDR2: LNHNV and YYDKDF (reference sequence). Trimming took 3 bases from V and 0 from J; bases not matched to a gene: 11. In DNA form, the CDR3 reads TGTGCCACCAGCAGGGACTTCGCTAGCGGGGTAAACCAAGAGACCCAGTACTTC. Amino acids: CATSRDFASGVNQETQYF.

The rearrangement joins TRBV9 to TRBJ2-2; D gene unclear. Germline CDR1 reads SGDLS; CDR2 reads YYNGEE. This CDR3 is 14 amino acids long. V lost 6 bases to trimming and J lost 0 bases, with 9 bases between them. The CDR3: CASTGFTNTGELFF. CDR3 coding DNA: TGTGCCAGCACGGGTTTTACGAACACCGGGGAGCTGTTTTTT.

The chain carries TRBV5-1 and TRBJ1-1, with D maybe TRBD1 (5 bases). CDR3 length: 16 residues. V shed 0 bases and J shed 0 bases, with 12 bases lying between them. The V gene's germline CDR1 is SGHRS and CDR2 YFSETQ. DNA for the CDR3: TGCGCCAGCAGCTTGGGGCAGGGCATATTGAACACTGAAGCTTTCTTT. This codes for CASSLGQGILNTEAFF.

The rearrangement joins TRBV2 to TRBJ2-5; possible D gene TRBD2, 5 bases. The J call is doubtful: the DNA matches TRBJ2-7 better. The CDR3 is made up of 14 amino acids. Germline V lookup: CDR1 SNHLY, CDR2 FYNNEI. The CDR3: CASSGVSATYEQYF. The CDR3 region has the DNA TGTGCCAGCAGTGGGGTTAGCGCGACCTACGAGCAGTACTTC.

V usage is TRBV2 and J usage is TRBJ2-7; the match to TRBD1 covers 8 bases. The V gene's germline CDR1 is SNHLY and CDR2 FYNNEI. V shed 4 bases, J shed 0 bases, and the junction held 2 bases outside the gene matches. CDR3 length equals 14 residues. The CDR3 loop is CASSGTGNSYEQYF. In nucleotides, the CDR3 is TGTGCCAGCAGTGGGACAGGGAACTCCTACGAGCAGTACTTC.

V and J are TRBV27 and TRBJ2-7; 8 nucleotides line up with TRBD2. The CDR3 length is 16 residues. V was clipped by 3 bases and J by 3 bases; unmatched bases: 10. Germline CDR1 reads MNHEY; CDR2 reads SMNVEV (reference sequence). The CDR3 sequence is CASSLAGTSPVYEQYF. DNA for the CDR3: TGTGCCAGCAGTTTGGCCGGGACTAGTCCCGTCTACGAGCAGTACTTC.

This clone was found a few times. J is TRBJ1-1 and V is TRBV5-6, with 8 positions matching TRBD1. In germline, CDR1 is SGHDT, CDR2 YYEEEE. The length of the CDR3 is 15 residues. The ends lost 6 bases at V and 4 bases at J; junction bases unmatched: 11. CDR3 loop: CASIPAPDRATEAFF. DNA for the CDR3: TGTGCCAGCATTCCTGCCCCGGACAGGGCCACTGAAGCTTTCTTT.

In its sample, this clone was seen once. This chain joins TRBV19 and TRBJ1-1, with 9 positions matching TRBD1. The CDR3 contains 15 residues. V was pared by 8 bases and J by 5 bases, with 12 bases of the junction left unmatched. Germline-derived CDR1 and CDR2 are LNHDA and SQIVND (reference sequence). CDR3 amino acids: CASSPLQGALTEAFF. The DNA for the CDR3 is TGTGCCAGTTCGCCTCTACAGGGGGCGCTTACTGAAGCTTTCTTT.

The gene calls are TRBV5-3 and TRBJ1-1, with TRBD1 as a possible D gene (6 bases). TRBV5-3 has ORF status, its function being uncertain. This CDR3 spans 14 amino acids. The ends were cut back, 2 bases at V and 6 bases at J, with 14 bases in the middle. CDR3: CARSFYRVRSEAFF. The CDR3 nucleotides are TGTGCCAGAAGCTTCTACAGGGTACGGTCTGAAGCTTTCTTT.

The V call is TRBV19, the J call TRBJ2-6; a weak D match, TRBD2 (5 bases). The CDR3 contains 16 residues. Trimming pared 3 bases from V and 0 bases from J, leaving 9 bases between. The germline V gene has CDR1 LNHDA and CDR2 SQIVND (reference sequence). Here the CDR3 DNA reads TGTGCCAGTAGTATGCAGAGGGACTCTGGGGCCAACGTCCTGACTTTC. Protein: CASSMQRDSGANVLTF.

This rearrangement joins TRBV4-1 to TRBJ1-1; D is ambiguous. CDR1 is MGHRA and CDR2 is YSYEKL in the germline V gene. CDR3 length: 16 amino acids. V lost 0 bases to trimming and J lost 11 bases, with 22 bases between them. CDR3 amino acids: CASSQEGGLGPGKAFF. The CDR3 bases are TGCGCCAGCAGCCAAGAAGGTGGCCTGGGCCCGGGAAAGGCTTTCTTT.

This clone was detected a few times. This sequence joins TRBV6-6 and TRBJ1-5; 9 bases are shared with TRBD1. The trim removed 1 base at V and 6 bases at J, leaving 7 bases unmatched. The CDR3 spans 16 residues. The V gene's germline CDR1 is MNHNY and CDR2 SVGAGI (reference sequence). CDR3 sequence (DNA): TGTGCCAGCAGTTACTTACAGGGGGCATCGAGTCAGCCCCAGCATTTT. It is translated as CASSYLQGASSQPQHF.

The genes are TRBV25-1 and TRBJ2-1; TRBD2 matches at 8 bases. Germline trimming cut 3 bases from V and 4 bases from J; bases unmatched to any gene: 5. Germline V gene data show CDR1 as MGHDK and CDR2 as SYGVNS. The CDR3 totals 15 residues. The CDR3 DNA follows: TGTGCCAGCAGTGAGCGGGGGGCGGGTTACAATGAGCAGTTCTTC. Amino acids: CASSERGAGYNEQFF.

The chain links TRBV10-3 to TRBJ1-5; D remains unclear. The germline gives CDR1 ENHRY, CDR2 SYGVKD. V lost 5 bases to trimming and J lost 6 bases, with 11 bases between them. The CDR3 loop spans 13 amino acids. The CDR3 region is CAISPRQAQPQHF. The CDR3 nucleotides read TGTGCCATCAGTCCCCGTCAGGCTCAGCCCCAGCATTTT.

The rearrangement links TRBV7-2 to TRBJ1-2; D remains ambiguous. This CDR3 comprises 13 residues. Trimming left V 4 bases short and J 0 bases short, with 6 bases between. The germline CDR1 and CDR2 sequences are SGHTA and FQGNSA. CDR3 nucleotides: TGTGCCAGCAGCTCTACTACTAACTATGGCTACACCTTC. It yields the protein CASSSTTNYGYTF. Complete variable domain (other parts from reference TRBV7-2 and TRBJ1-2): GAGVSQSPSNKVTEKGKDVELRCDPISGHTALYWYRQSLGQGLEFLIYFQGNSAPDKSGLPSDRFSAERTGGSVSTLTIQRTQQEDSAVYLCASSSTTNYGYTFGSGTRLTVV.